A single sample is the source of the 7 T cell receptor beta chains below, sequenced in a study of T cell responses to AZD1222 COVID-19 vaccine. This table comes from immunoSEQ multiplex PCR, and its TCRdb copy is limited to in-frame clones, with some not included. This table holds about 190,000 clones, roughly 91% found once. The input for sequencing was peripheral blood, taken on day 0 of AZD1222 vaccination. These receptors were obtained from an adult in good health.

The V gene is TRBV27, the J gene TRBJ2-7; unclear D gene. The CDR3 runs to 15 residues. The V and J ends lost 2 bases and 5 bases respectively, with 16 bases between them. Germline values: CDR1 MNHEY, CDR2 SMNVEV (reference sequence). The CDR3 coding sequence is TGTGCCAGCAGTTTAAATCCTAGTGGGATCGACGAGCAGTACTTC. Protein: CASSLNPSGIDEQYF.

The sample holds a few counts of this clone. V usage is TRBV11-2 and J usage is TRBJ2-6, with D tentatively TRBD1 (5 bases). The V gene lost 5 bases and the J gene lost 0 bases, with 8 bases spanning the gap. CDR1 SGHAT and CDR2 FQNNGV come from the germline V gene. The CDR3 extends over 15 amino acids. The CDR3 DNA reads as TGTGCCAGCAGCCAGACAGTCTCTGGGGCCAACGTCCTGACTTTC. The encoded protein is CASSQTVSGANVLTF.

The chain is built from TRBV7-6 and TRBJ1-5; 7 bases agree with TRBD1. This CDR3 spans 15 amino acids. J was trimmed by 5 bases and V by 2 bases; bases with no gene match: 6. CDR1 and CDR2 from the germline V gene are SGHVS and FNYEAQ. The CDR3 bases are TGTGCCAGCAGCTTACTCGGGACAGCTGATCAGCCCCAGCATTTT. Encoded protein: CASSLLGTADQPQHF.

The chain links TRBV19 to TRBJ1-5; 9 bases are shared with TRBD1. V trimming: 5 bases; J trimming: 0 bases; junction bases outside the gene matches: 5. Germline lookup yields CDR1 LNHDA and CDR2 SQIVND (reference sequence). This CDR3 contains 16 residues. The CDR3 DNA sequence: TGTGCCAGTAGTGGGGACAGGGACTATAGCAATCAGCCCCAGCATTTT. Its translation is CASSGDRDYSNQPQHF.

This clone has just a few counts. The rearrangement links TRBV28 to TRBJ2-7, with D perhaps TRBD1 (6 bases). The CDR3 covers 15 residues. Trimming cost V 6 bases and J 3 bases, with 18 bases left between them. CDR1 is MDHEN, CDR2 SYDVKM, per germline. Written as DNA, the CDR3 is TGTGCCAGCAGACACAGGGCAATTGGGCTCTACGAGCAGTACTTC. It translates to CASRHRAIGLYEQYF.

The chain recombines TRBV6-2 or TRBV6-3 with TRBJ2-7; D uncertain. CDR1 MNHEY and CDR2 SVGEGT come from the germline V gene. Trimming took 3 bases from V and 7 from J, leaving 10 bases between them. CDR3 length: 12 amino acids. CDR3 nucleotides: TGTGCCAGCAGTTATGAGGCTAGAGAGCAGTACTTC. Translated, it gives CASSYEAREQYF.

This chain connects TRBV28 to TRBJ1-1; TRBD1 aligns across 7 bases. Germline V gives CDR1 MDHEN, CDR2 SYDVKM. The CDR3 has 13 amino acids. With 7 bases clipped from V and 4 bases from J, the junction kept 6 bases outside the gene matches. The CDR3 nucleotides are TGTGCCAGCAATAGACAGGGAACCACTGAAGCTTTCTTT. Its translation is CASNRQGTTEAFF.